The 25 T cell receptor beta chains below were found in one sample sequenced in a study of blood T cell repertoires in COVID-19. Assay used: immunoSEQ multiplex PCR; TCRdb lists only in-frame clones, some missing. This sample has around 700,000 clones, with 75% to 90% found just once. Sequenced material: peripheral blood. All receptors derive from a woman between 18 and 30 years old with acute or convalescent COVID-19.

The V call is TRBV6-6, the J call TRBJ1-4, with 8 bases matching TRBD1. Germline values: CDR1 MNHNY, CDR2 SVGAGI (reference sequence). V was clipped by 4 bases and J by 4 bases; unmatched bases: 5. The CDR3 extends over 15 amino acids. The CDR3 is CASSSRGLLNEKLFF. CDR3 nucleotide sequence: TGTGCCAGCAGTTCCAGGGGGCTCCTTAATGAAAAACTGTTTTTT.

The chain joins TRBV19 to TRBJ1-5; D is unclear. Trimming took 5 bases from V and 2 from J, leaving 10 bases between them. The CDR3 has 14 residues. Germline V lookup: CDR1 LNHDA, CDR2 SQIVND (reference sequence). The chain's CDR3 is CASSARLGNQPQHF. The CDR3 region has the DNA TGTGCCAGTAGTGCTCGACTGGGCAATCAGCCCCAGCATTTT.

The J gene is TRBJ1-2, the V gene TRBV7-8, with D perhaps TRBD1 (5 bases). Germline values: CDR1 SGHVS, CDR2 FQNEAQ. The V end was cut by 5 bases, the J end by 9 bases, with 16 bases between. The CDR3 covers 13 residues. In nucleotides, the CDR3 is TGTGCCAGCAGCCGACTGACGGGGGGGAGCTACACCTTC. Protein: CASSRLTGGSYTF.

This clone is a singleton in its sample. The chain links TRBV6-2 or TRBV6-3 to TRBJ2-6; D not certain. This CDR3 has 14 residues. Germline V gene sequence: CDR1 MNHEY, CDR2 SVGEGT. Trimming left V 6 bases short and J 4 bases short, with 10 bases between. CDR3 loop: CASSGGEGANVLTF. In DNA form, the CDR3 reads TGTGCCAGCAGCGGCGGTGAAGGGGCCAACGTCCTGACTTTC.

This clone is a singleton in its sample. CDR3 amino acids: CASSFPGQGQETQYF. In DNA form, the CDR3 reads TGTGCCAGCAGCTTTCCGGGACAGGGCCAAGAGACCCAGTACTTC. The chain uses TRBV7-9 and TRBJ2-5, with TRBD1 matching over 9 bases. This CDR3 has 15 amino acids. V was clipped by 3 bases and J by 1 base; unmatched bases: 3. Germline CDR1 reads SEHNR; CDR2 reads FQNEAQ (reference sequence).

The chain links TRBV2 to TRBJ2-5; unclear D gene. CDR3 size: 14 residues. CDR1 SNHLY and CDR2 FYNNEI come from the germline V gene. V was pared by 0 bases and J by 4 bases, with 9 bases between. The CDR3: CASSEARSRETQYF. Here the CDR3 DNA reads TGTGCCAGCAGTGAAGCTCGGAGCCGAGAGACCCAGTACTTC.

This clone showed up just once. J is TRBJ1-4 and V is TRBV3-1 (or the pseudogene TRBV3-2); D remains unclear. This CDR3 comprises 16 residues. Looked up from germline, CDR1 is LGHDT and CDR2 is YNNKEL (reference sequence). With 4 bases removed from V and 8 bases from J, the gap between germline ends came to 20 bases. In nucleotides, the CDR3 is TGTGCCAGCAGCCCTTGGAGACCGCCAAACGAGGAAAAACTGTTTTTT. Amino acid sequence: CASSPWRPPNEEKLFF.

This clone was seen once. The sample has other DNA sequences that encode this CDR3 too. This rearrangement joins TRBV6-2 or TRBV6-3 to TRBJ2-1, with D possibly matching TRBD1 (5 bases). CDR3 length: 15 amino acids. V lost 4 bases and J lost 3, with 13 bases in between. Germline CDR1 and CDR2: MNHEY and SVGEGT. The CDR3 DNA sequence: TGTGCCAGCAGTTTAGGGCAGGGTGACTACAATGAGCAGTTCTTC. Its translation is CASSLGQGDYNEQFF.

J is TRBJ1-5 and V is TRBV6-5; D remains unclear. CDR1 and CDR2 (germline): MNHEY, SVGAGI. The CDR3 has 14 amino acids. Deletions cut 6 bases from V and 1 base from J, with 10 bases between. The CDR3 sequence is CASRPLTSNQPQHF. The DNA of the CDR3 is TGTGCCAGCAGGCCCCTGACAAGCAATCAGCCCCAGCATTTT.

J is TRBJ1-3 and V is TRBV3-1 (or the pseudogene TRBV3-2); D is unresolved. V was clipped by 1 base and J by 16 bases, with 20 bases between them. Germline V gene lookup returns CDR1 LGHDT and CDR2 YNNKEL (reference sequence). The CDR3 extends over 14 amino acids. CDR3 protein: CASSQGPPSAYIYF. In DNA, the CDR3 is TGTGCCAGCAGCCAAGGGCCGCCGAGCGCTTATATCTATTTT.

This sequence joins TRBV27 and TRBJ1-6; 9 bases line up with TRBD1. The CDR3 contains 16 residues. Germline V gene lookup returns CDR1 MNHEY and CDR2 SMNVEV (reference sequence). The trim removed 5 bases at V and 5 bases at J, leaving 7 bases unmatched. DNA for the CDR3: TGTGCCAGCAGTATGTGGACAGGGGTGAATAATTCACCCCTCCACTTT. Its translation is CASSMWTGVNNSPLHF.

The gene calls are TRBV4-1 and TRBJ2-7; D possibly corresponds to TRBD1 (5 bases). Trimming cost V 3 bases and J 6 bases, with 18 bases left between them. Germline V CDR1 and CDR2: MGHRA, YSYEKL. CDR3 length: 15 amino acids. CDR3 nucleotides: TGCGCCAGCAGCCAGGGCAGGGAACCTTTCCTCGAGCAGTACTTC. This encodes CASSQGREPFLEQYF.

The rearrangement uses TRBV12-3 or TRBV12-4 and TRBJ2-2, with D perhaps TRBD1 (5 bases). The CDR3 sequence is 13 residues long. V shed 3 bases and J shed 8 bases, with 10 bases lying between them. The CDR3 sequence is CASSFGAGGELFF. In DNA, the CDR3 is TGTGCCAGCAGTTTTGGGGCTGGAGGGGAGCTGTTTTTT.

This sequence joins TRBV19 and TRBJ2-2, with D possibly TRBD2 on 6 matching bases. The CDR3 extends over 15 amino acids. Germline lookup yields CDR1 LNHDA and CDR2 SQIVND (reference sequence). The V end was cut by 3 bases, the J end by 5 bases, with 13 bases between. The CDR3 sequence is CASSMPGEVTGELFF. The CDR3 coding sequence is TGTGCCAGTAGTATGCCGGGGGAAGTTACCGGGGAGCTGTTTTTT.

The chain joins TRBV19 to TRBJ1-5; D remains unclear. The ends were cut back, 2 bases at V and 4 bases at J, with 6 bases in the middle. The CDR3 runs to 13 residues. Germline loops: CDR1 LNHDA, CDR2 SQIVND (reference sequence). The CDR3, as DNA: TGTGCCAGTAGTATATCCCCGAATCAGCCCCAGCATTTT. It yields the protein CASSISPNQPQHF.

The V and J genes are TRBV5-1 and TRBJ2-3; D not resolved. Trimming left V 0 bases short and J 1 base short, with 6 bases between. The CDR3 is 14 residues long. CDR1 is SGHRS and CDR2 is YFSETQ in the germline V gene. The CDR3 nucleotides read TGCGCCAGCAGCTTGGGGTCAGGCACAGATACGCAGTATTTT. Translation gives CASSLGSGTDTQYF.

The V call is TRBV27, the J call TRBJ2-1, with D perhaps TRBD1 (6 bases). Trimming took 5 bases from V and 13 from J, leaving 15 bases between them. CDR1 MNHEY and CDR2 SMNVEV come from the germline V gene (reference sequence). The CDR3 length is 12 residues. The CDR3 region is CASSPALGTQFF. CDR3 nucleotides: TGTGCCAGCAGTCCGGCCTTGGGGACACAGTTCTTC.

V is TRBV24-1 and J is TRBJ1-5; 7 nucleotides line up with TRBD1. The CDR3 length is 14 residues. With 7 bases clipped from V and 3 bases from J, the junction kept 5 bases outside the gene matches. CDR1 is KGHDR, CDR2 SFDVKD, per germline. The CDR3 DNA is TGTGCCACCAGACAAACAGGGGTCAATCAGCCCCAGCATTTT. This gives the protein CATRQTGVNQPQHF.

The CDR3, as DNA: TGCCCCGACCACTCTTCTGGGGGGGCCGGCAATCAGCCCCAGCATTTT. Protein sequence: CPDHSSGGAGNQPQHF. The chain couples TRBV5-1 to TRBJ1-5; the D gene is possibly TRBD1 (6 bases). From germline, CDR1 is SGHRS and CDR2 YFSETQ. The CDR3 has 16 residues.

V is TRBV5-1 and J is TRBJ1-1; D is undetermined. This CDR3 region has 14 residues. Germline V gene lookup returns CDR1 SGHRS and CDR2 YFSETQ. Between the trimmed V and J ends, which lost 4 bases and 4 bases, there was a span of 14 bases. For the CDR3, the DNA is TGCGCCAGCAGCCTTGACGGGTGGAGCACTGAAGCTTTCTTT. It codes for CASSLDGWSTEAFF.

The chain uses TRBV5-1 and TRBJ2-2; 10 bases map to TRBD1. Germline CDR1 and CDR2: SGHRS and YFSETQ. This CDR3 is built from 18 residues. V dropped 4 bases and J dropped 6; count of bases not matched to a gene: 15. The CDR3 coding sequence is TGCGCCAGCAGCGAAGCAGCCGGGACAGGGGAGAGGGCCGGGGAGCTGTTTTTT. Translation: CASSEAAGTGERAGELFF.

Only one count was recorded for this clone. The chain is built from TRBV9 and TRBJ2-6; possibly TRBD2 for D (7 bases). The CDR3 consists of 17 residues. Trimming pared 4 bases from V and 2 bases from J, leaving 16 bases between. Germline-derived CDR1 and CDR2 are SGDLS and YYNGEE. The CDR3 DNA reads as TGTGCCAGCAGCTCCGGAGGAGGGGGGGCTGGGGCCAACGTCCTGACTTTC. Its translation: CASSSGGGGAGANVLTF.

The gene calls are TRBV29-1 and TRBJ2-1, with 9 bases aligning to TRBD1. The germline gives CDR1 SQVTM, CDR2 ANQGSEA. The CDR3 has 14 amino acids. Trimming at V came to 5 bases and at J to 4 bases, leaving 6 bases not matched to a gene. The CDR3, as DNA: TGCAGCGTTACCCCCGGGACAGGGTACAATGAGCAGTTCTTC. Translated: CSVTPGTGYNEQFF.

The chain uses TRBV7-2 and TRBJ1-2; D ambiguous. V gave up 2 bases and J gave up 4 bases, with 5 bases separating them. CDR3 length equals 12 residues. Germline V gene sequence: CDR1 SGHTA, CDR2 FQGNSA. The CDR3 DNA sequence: TGTGCCAGCAGCTTAAGCCCCTATGGCTACACCTTC. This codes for CASSLSPYGYTF.

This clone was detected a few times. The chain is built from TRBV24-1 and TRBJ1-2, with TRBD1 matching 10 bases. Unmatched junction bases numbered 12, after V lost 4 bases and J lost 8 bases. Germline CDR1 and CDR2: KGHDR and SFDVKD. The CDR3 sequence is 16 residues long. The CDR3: CATSDHFPGQGTGYTF. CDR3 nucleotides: TGTGCCACCAGTGACCACTTCCCGGGACAGGGGACGGGCTACACCTTC.